What follows is one TCR beta chain and its context. What it binds is unknown. Per sample, approximately 10^5 TCR templates underwent assay. Sequenced by immunoSEQ multiplex PCR; TCRdb stores in-frame clones only, minus some. The sample has some 100,000 clones; roughly 94% are singletons. The sample is drawn from a study of siplizumab effects on memory and regulatory T cells. The V gene lost 6 bases and the J gene lost 8 bases, with 22 bases spanning the gap. The CDR3 totals 15 residues. Germline V gene lookup returns CDR1 MDHEN and CDR2 SYDVKM. Overall study results and limits: Naive T cells were seen as more diverse than memory cells and as major alloresponse contributors. Alloreactive sequences tracing back to unstimulated CD4+ memory cells fell significantly with siplizumab. Roughly 80-95% of dividing CD4+ or CD8+ clones were without an attributable naive or memory phenotype.

Sequencing was done on a sample of non-Treg CD4+ T cells sorted from blood. This chain connects TRBV28 to TRBJ1-2; TRBD1 might be the D (6 bases). The TCR comes from a human donor in good health. CDR3 DNA sequence: TGTGCCAGCAGATCCAACAGGGATGGAGAAAAAGGCTACACCTTC. As protein: CASRSNRDGEKGYTF.